The T cell receptor beta chain described here comes from a study of blood T cells in healthy people across ages. Through a sample-barcoded 5' primer and a J-beta primer mix, a second PCR was run for roughly 6 to 11 cycles. MiXCR was run by TCRdb on the 5' RACE reads, yielding one entry per CDR3 protein. The sample has around 1,000,000 distinct CDR3 sequences; around two fifths are singletons. Worth noting for this clonotype: Its matching antigen is unknown.

CDR1 and CDR2 from the germline V gene are ENHRY and SYGVKD. This CDR3 region has 13 residues. Between the trimmed V and J ends, which lost 7 bases and 7 bases, there was a span of 14 bases. Notes on the study in general: More naive CD4+ cells and higher diversity were found in long-lived than in aged donors. TCR beta diversity correlated strongly with naive T cell percentage.

The clonotype was recovered from a man aged 18 to 29 in good health. The specimen sequenced was blood. The genes are TRBV10-3 and TRBJ2-1, with D possibly being TRBD1 (5 bases). CDR3 amino acids: CAIISRQRNEQFF. DNA of the CDR3: TGTGCCATCATCAGTAGACAGAGGAATGAGCAGTTCTTC.